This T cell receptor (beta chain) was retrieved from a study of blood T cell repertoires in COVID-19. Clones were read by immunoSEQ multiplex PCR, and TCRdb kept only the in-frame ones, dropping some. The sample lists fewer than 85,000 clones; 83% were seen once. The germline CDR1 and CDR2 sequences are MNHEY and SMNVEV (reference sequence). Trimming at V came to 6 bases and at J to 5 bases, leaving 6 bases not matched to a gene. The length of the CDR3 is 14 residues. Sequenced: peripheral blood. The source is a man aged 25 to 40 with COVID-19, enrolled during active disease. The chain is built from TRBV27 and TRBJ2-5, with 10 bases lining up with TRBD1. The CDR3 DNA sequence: TGTGCCAGCAGAAGACAGGGGGCGAGCGAGACCCAGTACTTC. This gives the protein CASRRQGASETQYF.